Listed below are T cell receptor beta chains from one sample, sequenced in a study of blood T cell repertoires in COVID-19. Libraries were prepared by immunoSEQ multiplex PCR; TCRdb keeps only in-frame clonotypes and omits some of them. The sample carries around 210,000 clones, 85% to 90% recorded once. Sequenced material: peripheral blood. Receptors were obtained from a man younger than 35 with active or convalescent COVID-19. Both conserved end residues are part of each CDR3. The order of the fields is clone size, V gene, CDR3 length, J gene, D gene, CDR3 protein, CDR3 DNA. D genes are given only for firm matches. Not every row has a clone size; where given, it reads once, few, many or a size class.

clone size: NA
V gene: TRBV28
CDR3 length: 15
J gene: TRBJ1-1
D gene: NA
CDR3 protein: CATSAAGRDGTEAFF
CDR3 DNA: TGTGCCACCTCCGCGGCAGGGAGGGATGGCACTGAAGCTTTCTTT

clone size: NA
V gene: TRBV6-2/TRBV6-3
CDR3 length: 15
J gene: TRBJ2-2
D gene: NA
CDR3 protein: CASSYSFGYTGELFF
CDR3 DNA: TGTGCCAGCAGTTACTCGTTCGGGTACACCGGGGAGCTGTTTTTT

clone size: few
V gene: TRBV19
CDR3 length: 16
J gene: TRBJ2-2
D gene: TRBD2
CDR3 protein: CASSIPSGRASGELFF
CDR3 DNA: TGTGCCAGTAGTATCCCTAGCGGGAGGGCCAGCGGGGAGCTGTTTTTT

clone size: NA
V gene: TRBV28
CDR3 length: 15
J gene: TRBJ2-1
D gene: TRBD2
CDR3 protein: CASSSPSSSGDEQFF
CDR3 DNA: TGTGCCAGCAGTTCACCCTCGAGTAGCGGGGATGAGCAGTTCTTC

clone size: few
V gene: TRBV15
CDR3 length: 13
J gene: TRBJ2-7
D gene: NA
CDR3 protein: CATSVGGDHEQYF
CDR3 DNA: TGTGCCACCAGCGTTGGGGGCGACCACGAGCAGTACTTC

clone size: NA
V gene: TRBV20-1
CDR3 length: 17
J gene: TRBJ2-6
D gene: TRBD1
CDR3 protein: CSASRGQEIGGANVLTF
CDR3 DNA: TGCAGTGCTAGTAGGGGGCAGGAGATCGGGGGGGCCAACGTCCTGACTTTC

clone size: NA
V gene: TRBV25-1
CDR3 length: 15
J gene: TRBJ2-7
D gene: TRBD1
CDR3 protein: CASSDPGQKSYEQYF
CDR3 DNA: TGTGCCAGCAGTGATCCGGGACAGAAGTCCTACGAGCAGTACTTC

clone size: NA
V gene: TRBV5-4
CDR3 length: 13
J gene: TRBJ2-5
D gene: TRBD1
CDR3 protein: CASSPGQQETQYF
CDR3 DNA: TGTGCCAGCAGCCCGGGACAGCAAGAGACCCAGTACTTC

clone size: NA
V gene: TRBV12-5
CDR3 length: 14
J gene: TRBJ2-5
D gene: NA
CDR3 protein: CASGSGRDQETQYF
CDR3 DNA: TGTGCTAGTGGTTCCGGACGGGATCAAGAGACCCAGTACTTC

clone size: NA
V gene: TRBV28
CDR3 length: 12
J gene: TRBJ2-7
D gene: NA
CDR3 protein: CASCQEPYEQYF
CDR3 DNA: TGTGCCAGTTGCCAGGAACCCTACGAGCAGTACTTC

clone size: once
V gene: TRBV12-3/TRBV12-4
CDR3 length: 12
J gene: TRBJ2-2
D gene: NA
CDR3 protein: CASTPGSGELFF
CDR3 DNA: TGTGCCAGCACGCCAGGGTCCGGGGAGCTGTTTTTT

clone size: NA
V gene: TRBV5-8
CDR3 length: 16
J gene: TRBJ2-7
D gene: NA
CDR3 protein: CASSLLEGARWYEQYF
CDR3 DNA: TGTGCCAGCAGCTTGCTTGAGGGCGCGAGGTGGTACGAGCAGTACTTC

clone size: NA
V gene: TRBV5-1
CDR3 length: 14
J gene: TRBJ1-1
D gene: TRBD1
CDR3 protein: CASSLGQGGTEAFF
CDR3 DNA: TGCGCCAGCAGCTTAGGACAGGGCGGCACTGAAGCTTTCTTT

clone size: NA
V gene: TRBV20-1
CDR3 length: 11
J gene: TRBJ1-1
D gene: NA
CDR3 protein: CRGQVGFEAFF
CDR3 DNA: TGCAGGGGGCAGGTGGGGTTTGAAGCTTTCTTT

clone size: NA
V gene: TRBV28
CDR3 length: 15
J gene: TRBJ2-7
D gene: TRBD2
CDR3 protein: CASRDSGRGRIEQYF
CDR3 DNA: TGTGCCAGCAGGGATAGCGGGAGAGGTCGTATCGAGCAGTACTTC

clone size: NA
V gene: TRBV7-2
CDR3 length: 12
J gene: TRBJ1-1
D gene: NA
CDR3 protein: CASSWTGDKAFF
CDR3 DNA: TGTGCCAGCAGCTGGACCGGGGATAAAGCTTTCTTT

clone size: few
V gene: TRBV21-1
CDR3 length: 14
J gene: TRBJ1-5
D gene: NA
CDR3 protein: CARAPGGSNQPQHF
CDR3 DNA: TGTGCCAGAGCGCCGGGGGGCAGCAATCAGCCCCAGCATTTT

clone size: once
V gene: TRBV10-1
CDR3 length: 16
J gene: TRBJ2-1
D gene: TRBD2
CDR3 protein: CASSEAGLGSTNEQFF
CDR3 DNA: TGCGCCAGCAGTGAAGCGGGACTAGGGTCGACCAATGAGCAGTTCTTC

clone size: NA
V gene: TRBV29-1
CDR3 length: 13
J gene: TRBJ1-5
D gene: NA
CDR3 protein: CSVGHGGDQPQHF
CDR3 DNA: TGCAGCGTTGGTCATGGGGGGGACCAGCCCCAGCATTTT

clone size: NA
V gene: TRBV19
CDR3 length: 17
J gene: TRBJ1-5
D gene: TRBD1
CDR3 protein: CASSLLQGAGSNQPQHF
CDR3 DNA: TGTGCCAGCTCATTACTACAGGGGGCGGGTAGCAATCAGCCCCAGCATTTT

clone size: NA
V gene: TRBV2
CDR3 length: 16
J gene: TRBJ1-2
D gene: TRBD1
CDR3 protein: CASSERDRALGYGYTF
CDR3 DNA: TGTGCCAGCAGTGAAAGGGACAGGGCCTTAGGGTATGGCTACACCTTC

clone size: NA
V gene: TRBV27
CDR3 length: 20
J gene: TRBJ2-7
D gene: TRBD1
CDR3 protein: CASSLGGQGLVGRSSYEQYF
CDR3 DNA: TGTGCCAGCAGTTTAGGGGGACAGGGTTTGGTAGGACGTTCAAGCTACGAGCAGTACTTC

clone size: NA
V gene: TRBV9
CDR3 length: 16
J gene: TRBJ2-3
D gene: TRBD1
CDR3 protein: CASSVGQGISTDTQYF
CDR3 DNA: TGTGCCAGCAGCGTAGGACAGGGGATTAGCACAGATACGCAGTATTTT

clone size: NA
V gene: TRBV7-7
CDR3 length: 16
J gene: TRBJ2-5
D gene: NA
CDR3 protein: CASSLALNRGSETQYF
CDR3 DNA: TGTGCTAGCAGCTTAGCGCTAAATCGGGGTTCCGAGACCCAGTACTTC

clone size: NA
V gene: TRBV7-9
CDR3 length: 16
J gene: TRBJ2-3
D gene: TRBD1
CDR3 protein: CASSLLGQGAADTQYF
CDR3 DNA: TGTGCCAGCAGCTTGCTGGGACAGGGGGCCGCAGATACGCAGTATTTT

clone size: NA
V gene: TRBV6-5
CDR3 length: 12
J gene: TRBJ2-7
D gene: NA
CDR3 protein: CASSPPSYEQYF
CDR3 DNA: TGTGCCAGCAGTCCCCCGAGCTACGAGCAGTACTTC

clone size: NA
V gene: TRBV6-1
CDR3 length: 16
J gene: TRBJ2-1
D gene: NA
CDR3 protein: CASSDEAGGLGNEQFF
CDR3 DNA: TGTGCCAGCAGTGACGAGGCAGGGGGGCTTGGCAATGAGCAGTTCTTC

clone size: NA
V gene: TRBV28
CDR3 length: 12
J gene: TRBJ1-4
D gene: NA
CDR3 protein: CASTGEGEKLFF
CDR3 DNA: TGTGCCAGCACTGGAGAGGGTGAAAAACTGTTTTTT

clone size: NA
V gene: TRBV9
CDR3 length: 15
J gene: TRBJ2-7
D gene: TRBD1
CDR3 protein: CASSVGTAGNYEQYF
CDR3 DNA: TGTGCCAGCAGCGTGGGGACAGCCGGGAACTACGAGCAGTACTTC

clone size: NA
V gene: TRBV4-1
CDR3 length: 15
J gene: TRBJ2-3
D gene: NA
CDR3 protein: CASSQGRAGTDTQYF
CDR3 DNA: TGCGCCAGCAGCCAAGGCCGGGCGGGGACAGATACGCAGTATTTT

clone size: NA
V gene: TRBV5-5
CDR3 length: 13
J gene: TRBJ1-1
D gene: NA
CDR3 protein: CASSFAANTEAFF
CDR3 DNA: TGTGCCAGCAGCTTTGCGGCGAACACTGAAGCTTTCTTT

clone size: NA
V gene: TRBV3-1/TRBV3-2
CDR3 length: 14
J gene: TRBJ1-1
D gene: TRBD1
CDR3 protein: CASTGTDQNTEAFF
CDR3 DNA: TGTGCCAGCACCGGGACAGACCAGAACACTGAAGCTTTCTTT

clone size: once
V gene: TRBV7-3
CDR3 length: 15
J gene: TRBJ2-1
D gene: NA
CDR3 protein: CASSLTAQGSGEQFF
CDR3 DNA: TGTGCCAGCAGCTTAACGGCACAGGGTTCGGGTGAGCAGTTCTTC

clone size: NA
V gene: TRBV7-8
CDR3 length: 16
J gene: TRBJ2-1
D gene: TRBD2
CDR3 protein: CASSPLAGGRGNEQFF
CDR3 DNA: TGTGCCAGCAGCCCCCTGGCGGGAGGAAGAGGCAATGAGCAGTTCTTC

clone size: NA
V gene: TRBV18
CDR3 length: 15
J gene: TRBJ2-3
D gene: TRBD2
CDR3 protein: CASSPPGGRTDTQYF
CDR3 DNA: TGTGCCAGCTCACCCCCAGGCGGGAGGACAGATACGCAGTATTTT

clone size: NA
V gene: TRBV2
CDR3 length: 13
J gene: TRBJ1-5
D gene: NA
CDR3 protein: CASRIQGNQPQHF
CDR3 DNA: TGTGCCAGCAGAATACAGGGAAATCAGCCCCAGCATTTT

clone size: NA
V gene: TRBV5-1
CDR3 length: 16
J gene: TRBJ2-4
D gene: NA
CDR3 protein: CASSLMTVLAKNIQYF
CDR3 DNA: TGCGCCAGCAGCCTAATGACAGTTCTAGCCAAAAACATTCAGTACTTC

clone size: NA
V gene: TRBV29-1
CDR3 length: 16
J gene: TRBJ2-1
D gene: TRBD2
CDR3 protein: CSVLWGAGVSYNEQFF
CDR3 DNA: TGCAGCGTTCTATGGGGAGCGGGAGTCTCCTACAATGAGCAGTTCTTC

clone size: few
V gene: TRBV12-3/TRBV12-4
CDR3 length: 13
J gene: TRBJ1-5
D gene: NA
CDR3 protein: CASQSNRAQPQHF
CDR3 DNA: TGTGCCAGTCAATCGAACAGGGCACAGCCCCAGCATTTT

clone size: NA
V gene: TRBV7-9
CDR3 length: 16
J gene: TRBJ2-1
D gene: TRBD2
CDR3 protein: CASSPEAGGPRDEQFF
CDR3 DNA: TGTGCCAGCAGCCCCGAAGCGGGAGGGCCTCGCGATGAGCAGTTCTTC

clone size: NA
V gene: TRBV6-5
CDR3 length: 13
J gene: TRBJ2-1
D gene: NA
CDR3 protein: CASRFDSYNEQFF
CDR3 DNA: TGTGCCAGCAGGTTCGACAGCTACAATGAGCAGTTCTTC